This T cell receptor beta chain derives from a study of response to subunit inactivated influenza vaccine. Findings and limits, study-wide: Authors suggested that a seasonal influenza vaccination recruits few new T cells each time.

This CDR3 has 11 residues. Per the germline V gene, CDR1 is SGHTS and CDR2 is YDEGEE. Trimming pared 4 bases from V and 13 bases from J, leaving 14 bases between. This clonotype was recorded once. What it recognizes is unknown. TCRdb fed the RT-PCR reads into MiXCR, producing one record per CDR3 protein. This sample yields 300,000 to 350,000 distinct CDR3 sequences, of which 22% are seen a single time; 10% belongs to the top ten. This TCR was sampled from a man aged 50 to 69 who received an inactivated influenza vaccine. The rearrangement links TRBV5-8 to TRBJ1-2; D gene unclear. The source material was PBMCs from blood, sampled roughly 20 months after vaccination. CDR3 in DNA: TGTGCCAGCAGCGTATCGGACGGAGGCACCTTC. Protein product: CASSVSDGGTF.